This TCR beta chain is drawn from a study of T cell repertoires in cytomegalovirus infection (dated by TCRdb to the late 2010s). Regarding the research as a whole: Alongside well-studied HLA-B-restricted epitopes, the peptide stimulations were aimed at recently identified HLA-C-restricted CMV epitopes, whose presentation resists viral immunomodulation. The HLA type of each donor mattered for the analysis, because public TCR beta signatures pointed to carriage of CMV infection along with the matching HLA type. What the research found in general, with its limitations: In the ex vivo response, HLA-C-restricted CMV-specific TCR beta clonotypes were dominant, and in two of eight donors the single most frequent clonotype came from this HLA-C-restricted group. Cumulative frequency of public TCR beta family members discriminated carriers of CMV infection plus the relevant HLA type in this cohort and an independent approximately 370-donor cohort.

The treatment or condition label, read with the paper, signifies: in vitro stimulation with specific CMV peptide epitopes to enrich CMV-specific T cells. Notes on this clonotype: Its binding antigen is unknown. Per-base quality was not reported, and no clone a single base away is much larger than it.

TCRdb shows the sequencer as Illumina HiSeq 1500. In-frame beta chains were kept once TCRdb had trimmed the public reads at Q25 with fastp and called clones with MiXCR. Rows merge per CDR3 protein into single entries with the most common DNA and genes. The sample table shows fewer than 1,000,000 distinct CDR3 sequences, and approximately 30% are seen once. Jointly, the top ten make up around an eighth of the sample. Per the germline V gene (reference sequence), LGHDT is the CDR1 and YNNKEL is the CDR2. Deletion took 2 bases off V and 7 bases off J, with a span of 15 bases between the germline ends. The CDR3 sequence holds 15 residues, the cysteine and phenylalanine included. Left in the record is the CDR3 DNA by itself, 45 bases read in frame from the first base.

Sequenced material: cultured CD8+ T cells from PBMCs, taken from culture after CMV antigen stimulation. The chain was built from TRBV3-1 and TRBJ2-1; the D gene may be TRBD1 or TRBD2, since each aligns over 5 bases. The TCR sequence derives from a human donor in good health (CMV status not recorded). Some clones in this sample may be carry-over from other donors' samples. The nucleotides read TGTGCCAGCAGCCAACCGGTCGGGGCGGCGAATGAGCAGTTCTTC. This encodes CASSQPVGAANEQFF.